This is a list of T cell receptor beta chains from one sample in a study of graft-versus-host responses after intestinal transplantation. No antigen has been identified for these receptors. The method was immunoSEQ multiplex PCR; TCRdb's version includes in-frame clones alone and lacks a portion of them. The top ten hold approximately 1.2% of the sample, which has tens of thousands of clones, 90% seen once. The sample in question was unstimulated CD8+ T cells sorted from spleen or lymph node cells, obtained before intestinal transplant. The receptors were sampled from a human donor who received an intestinal transplant. Both conserved end residues are part of each CDR3. A D gene is named only where the DNA matches it firmly. Some rows mark clone size as missing; the rest say once, few, many or name a class of expanded clone.

D gene	J gene	V gene	clone size	CDR3 protein	CDR3 DNA
NA	TRBJ1-1	TRBV6-5	NA	CASTTRDHTEAFF	TGTGCCAGCACCACTCGGGATCACACTGAAGCTTTCTTT
TRBD2	TRBJ2-1	TRBV7-8	NA	CASSLGLDYNEQFF	TGTGCCAGCAGCTTGGGACTAGACTACAATGAGCAGTTCTTC
NA	TRBJ1-1	TRBV5-4	NA	CASSPGTTEAFF	TGTGCCAGCAGCCCTGGGACAACTGAAGCTTTCTTT
TRBD1	TRBJ1-1	TRBV5-4	NA	CASNDRGHTEAFF	TGTGCCAGCAACGACAGGGGTCACACTGAAGCTTTCTTT
TRBD2	TRBJ2-3	TRBV4-1	NA	CASSLAGGPYTTDTQYF	TGCGCCAGCAGCCTAGCGGGGGGGCCTTACACCACAGATACGCAGTATTTT
NA	TRBJ2-7	TRBV27	NA	CASRPTQGWYEQYF	TGTGCCAGCAGACCTACACAGGGATGGTACGAGCAGTACTTC
TRBD1	TRBJ1-5	TRBV6-4	once	CASSGVDRANQPQHF	TGTGCCAGCAGTGGTGTGGACAGGGCGAATCAGCCCCAGCATTTT
NA	TRBJ1-5	TRBV5-5	NA	CASSLGGVSGNQPQHF	TGTGCCAGCAGCTTAGGGGGGGTGTCTGGCAATCAGCCCCAGCATTTT
NA	TRBJ2-7	TRBV5-1	once	CASSPSSGSYEQYF	TGCGCCAGCAGCCCGAGTAGCGGAAGCTACGAGCAGTACTTC
NA	TRBJ1-5	TRBV2	NA	CASSGGGHNQPQHF	TGTGCCAGCAGTGGCGGGGGCCACAATCAGCCCCAGCATTTT
TRBD2	TRBJ2-7	TRBV2	NA	CASSLTSGTAYEQYF	TGTGCCAGCAGTTTGACTAGCGGAACCGCCTACGAGCAGTACTTC
NA	TRBJ1-2	TRBV10-3	NA	CAISESGTPGGYTF	TGTGCCATCAGTGAGTCCGGCACGCCGGGAGGCTACACCTTC
TRBD2	TRBJ2-7	TRBV6-1	NA	CASSEGLAGSYEQYF	TGTGCCAGCAGTGAAGGGCTAGCGGGGTCCTACGAGCAGTACTTC
TRBD2	TRBJ2-1	TRBV9	NA	CASSTSGIHNEQFF	TGTGCCAGCAGTACTAGCGGGATACACAATGAGCAGTTCTTC
NA	TRBJ2-2	TRBV11-2	NA	CASSSISTGELFF	TGTGCCAGCAGCTCAATATCTACGGGGGAGCTGTTTTTT
NA	TRBJ1-5	TRBV5-1	NA	CASSPEGDQPQHF	TGCGCCAGCAGCCCCGAGGGCGATCAGCCCCAGCATTTT
NA	TRBJ2-7	TRBV19	few	CASSGAYEQYF	TGTGCCAGTAGTGGAGCCTACGAGCAGTACTTC
NA	TRBJ1-4	TRBV7-9	NA	CASSLESAGVYEKLFF	TGTGCCAGCAGCTTAGAGTCGGCCGGGGTTTATGAAAAACTGTTTTTT
TRBD1	TRBJ1-3	TRBV6-5	NA	CASSPTGTGNTIYF	TGTGCCAGCAGCCCGACAGGGACTGGAAACACCATATATTTT
NA	TRBJ1-2	TRBV5-6	few	CASILTGTNYGYTF	TGTGCCAGCATATTAACAGGCACTAACTATGGCTACACCTTC
NA	TRBJ1-1	TRBV25-1	NA	CASSYGGITEAFF	TGTGCCAGCAGTTACGGGGGGATCACTGAAGCTTTCTTT
NA	TRBJ1-1	TRBV7-3	NA	CASSPGGANTEAFF	TGTGCCAGCAGCCCGGGGGGGGCGAACACTGAAGCTTTCTTT
TRBD1	TRBJ1-5	TRBV18	NA	CASSPDRANQPQHF	TGTGCCAGCTCACCAGACAGGGCTAATCAGCCCCAGCATTTT
NA	TRBJ1-2	TRBV2	NA	CASSVFTDSLSYGYTF	TGTGCCAGCTCGGTCTTCACGGACAGCCTCTCCTATGGCTACACCTTC
NA	TRBJ2-2	TRBV19	NA	CASSIGLAFANTGELFF	TGTGCCAGTAGTATAGGGCTAGCTTTCGCGAACACCGGGGAGCTGTTTTTT
NA	TRBJ1-1	TRBV9	NA	CASSVEAENTEAFF	TGTGCCAGCAGCGTAGAGGCGGAGAACACTGAAGCTTTCTTT
TRBD2	TRBJ2-1	TRBV25-1	NA	CASSDAGGAYNEQFF	TGTGCCAGCAGTGACGCGGGGGGGGCCTACAATGAGCAGTTCTTC
TRBD1	TRBJ2-6	TRBV29-1	NA	CSVKTGTGPSGANVLTF	TGCAGCGTTAAGACCGGGACAGGGCCCTCTGGGGCCAACGTCCTGACTTTC
NA	TRBJ1-2	TRBV6-1	NA	CASSRREGSFGYTF	TGTGCCAGCAGTCGGAGGGAGGGGTCGTTTGGCTACACCTTC
TRBD1	TRBJ1-1	TRBV9	NA	CASSERQGAGSTEAFF	TGTGCCAGCAGCGAAAGACAGGGGGCCGGTTCCACTGAAGCTTTCTTT